Listed below are T cell receptor beta chains from one sample, sequenced in a study of human T cells and chemical hapten exposure. TCRdb redid the calling of the RACE reads with MiXCR, one entry per CDR3 protein. The table records some 400,000 distinct CDR3 sequences, approximately 5.1% of them present only once. The material was whole blood, obtained in connection with sensitization to the hapten diphenylcyclopropenone (DPC). The origin of the receptors is a woman in her 50s with alopecia areata. Some clones in this sample may be carry-over from other donors' samples. The CDR3 runs from the conserved cysteine through the conserved F or W. D genes are given only for firm matches. Clone size appears in some rows only: once, few, many, or a class for an expanded clone.

cdr3_aa cdr3_nt clone_size j_call v_call d_call
CASSLDRDVTDTQYF TGTGCCAGCAGCTTGGACAGGGATGTAACAGATACGCAGTATTTT few TRBJ2-3 TRBV5-4 NA
CSAREQAVEKLFF TGCAGTGCTAGAGAACAGGCGGTTGAAAAACTGTTTTTT few TRBJ1-4 TRBV20-1 NA
CASSGWGDRNYEQYF TGTGCCAGCAGTGGGTGGGGCGACCGGAACTACGAGCAGTACTTC NA TRBJ2-7 TRBV2 NA
CASSLGGSTNYGYTF TGCGCCAGCAGCTTGGGGGGCTCCACTAACTATGGCTACACCTTC few TRBJ1-2 TRBV5-1 NA
CASSLEVQREFPPDTQYF TGTGCCAGCAGCTTAGAAGTTCAGCGGGAGTTTCCGCCAGATACGCAGTATTTT NA TRBJ2-3 TRBV7-2 TRBD2
CASSLALRTGAGYKSEKLFF TGCGCCAGCAGCTTGGCCCTTCGGACAGGGGCGGGGTACAAGTCGGAAAAACTGTTTTTT NA TRBJ1-4 TRBV5-1 TRBD1
CASSLQMYSNQPQHF TGTGCCAGCAGCTTACAAATGTATAGCAATCAGCCCCAGCATTTT many TRBJ1-5 TRBV5-6 NA
CASSVEGGRGTDTQYF TGTGCCAGCAGCGTAGAAGGCGGCCGGGGGACAGATACGCAGTATTTT few TRBJ2-3 TRBV9 NA
CASTPDRAGYGYTF TGTGCCAGCACCCCCGATCGGGCCGGCTATGGCTACACCTTC few TRBJ1-2 TRBV6-5 NA
CASRSTSGVNEQFF TGTGCCAGCAGGTCTACTAGCGGGGTCAATGAGCAGTTCTTC many TRBJ2-1 TRBV28 TRBD2
CATGTGRTGNTIYF TGTGCCACCGGAACAGGGAGGACCGGAAACACCATATATTTT few TRBJ1-3 TRBV28 NA
CASIEDGNSYEQYF TGTGCCAGCATTGAGGACGGGAACTCCTACGAGCAGTACTTC few TRBJ2-7 TRBV28 NA
CASSLIPRGQGEAFF TGTGCCAGCAGTTTAATACCGAGGGGACAGGGTGAAGCTTTCTTT many TRBJ1-1 TRBV12-3/TRBV12-4 TRBD1
CAWRVPWDREDNEQFF TGTGCCTGGAGAGTTCCGTGGGACAGGGAAGACAATGAGCAGTTCTTC many TRBJ2-1 TRBV30 TRBD1
CASSYPLAIGEQFF TGTGCCAGCAGTTACCCCTTGGCTATTGGTGAGCAGTTCTTC many TRBJ2-1 TRBV6-2/TRBV6-3 NA